The 13 T cell receptor beta chains reported below all come from one sample, sequenced in a study of Ad26.COV2.S vaccination and SARS-CoV-2 variants. TCRdb keeps only in-frame clones here, not all; method: immunoSEQ multiplex PCR. The sample lists some 340,000 clones; about 85% were seen once. As for treatment: some 20 received Ad26.COV2.S at low or high dose, single or two shots; about 5 received placebo; per-sample allocation not given. It was on day 63 after the first vaccine or placebo injection that samples were taken. Material: peripheral blood, obtained in a trial of Ad26.COV2.S vaccine versus placebo. These TCRs come from a person aged 18-60 years who received the Ad26.COV2.S COVID-19 vaccine or a placebo.

The chain is built from TRBV28 and TRBJ2-3; D not certain. Germline CDR1 reads MDHEN; CDR2 reads SYDVKM. The CDR3 covers 11 residues. Trimming cost V 2 bases and J 6 bases, with 3 bases left between them. Here the CDR3 DNA reads TGTGCCAGCAGTTTAAGGGATACGCAGTATTTT. Translating gives CASSLRDTQYF.

The genes are TRBV7-2 and TRBJ2-7; no definite D call. Germline lookup yields CDR1 SGHTA and CDR2 FQGNSA. V dropped 2 bases and J dropped 0 bases, with 11 bases sitting between them. CDR3 size: 15 residues. In nucleotides, the CDR3 is TGTGCCAGCAGCTTAAATGGGCAGGTCTCCTACGAGCAGTACTTC. It yields the protein CASSLNGQVSYEQYF.

The chain carries TRBV11-3 and TRBJ2-7; 7 bases line up with TRBD1. CDR1 SGHNT and CDR2 YENEEA come from the germline V gene. CDR3 size: 14 residues. V was pared by 3 bases and J by 5 bases, with 7 bases of the junction left unmatched. The CDR3 sequence is CASSFDRASHEQYF. In DNA, the CDR3 is TGTGCCAGCAGCTTCGACAGGGCGTCCCACGAGCAGTACTTC.

The chain carries TRBV4-1 and TRBJ2-3, with 13 bases lining up with TRBD2. J was trimmed by 3 bases and V by 4 bases; bases with no gene match: 4. The CDR3 is 16 amino acids. Germline CDR1 reads MGHRA; CDR2 reads YSYEKL. For the CDR3, the DNA is TGCGCCAGCAGCCGACGACTAGCGGGGGGTACAGATACGCAGTATTTT. Amino acids: CASSRRLAGGTDTQYF.

The rearrangement joins TRBV28 to TRBJ1-6; D is possibly TRBD1 (6 bases). CDR3 length: 14 residues. Germline lookup yields CDR1 MDHEN and CDR2 SYDVKM. The ends were cut back, 7 bases at V and 8 bases at J, with 15 bases in the middle. The CDR3 loop reads CASTLRGVDSPLHF. The CDR3 nucleotides read TGTGCCAGCACTCTAAGGGGGGTCGATTCACCCCTCCACTTT.

This clone was counted ten times or more. This CDR3 is also generated by other DNA sequences in the sample. V and J are TRBV7-9 and TRBJ2-7; D possibly uses TRBD1 or TRBD2 (5 bases each). V lost 5 bases and J 1 base, leaving 12 bases between the germline ends. This CDR3 is 14 amino acids long. CDR1 SEHNR and CDR2 FQNEAQ come from the germline V gene (reference sequence). CDR3 region: CASSRQGDSYEQYF. CDR3 DNA: TGTGCCAGCAGCCGGCAGGGAGATTCCTACGAGCAGTACTTC. Full variable domain (rest looked up from reference TRBV7-9 and TRBJ2-7): DTGVSQNPRHKITKRGQNVTFRCDPISEHNRLYWYRQTLGQGPEFLTYFQNEAQLEKSRLLSDRFSAERPKGSFSTLEIQRTEQGDSAMYLCASSRQGDSYEQYFGPGTRLTVT.

V and J are TRBV6-5 and TRBJ2-3; maybe TRBD2 (7 bases). Germline V gene sequence: CDR1 MNHEY, CDR2 SVGAGI. V was clipped by 8 bases and J by 5 bases, with 17 bases between them. This CDR3 has 14 amino acids. Here the CDR3 reads CASPRGGAEDTQYF. In DNA form, the CDR3 reads TGTGCCAGCCCGAGGGGGGGGGCAGAAGATACGCAGTATTTT.

The chain links TRBV7-2 to TRBJ2-7, with unresolved D. The germline gives CDR1 SGHTA, CDR2 FQGNSA. Trimming removed 1 base from V and 3 bases from J, with 16 bases in between. This CDR3 region has 16 residues. The CDR3 DNA sequence: TGTGCCAGCAGCTTAGGGGCAGGTCAAGGCATCTACGAGCAGTACTTC. Amino acid sequence: CASSLGAGQGIYEQYF.

The chain carries TRBV28 and TRBJ1-6; 8 positions agree with TRBD1. Germline CDR1 and CDR2: MDHEN and SYDVKM. The ends lost 6 bases at V and 8 bases at J; junction bases unmatched: 6. The CDR3 extends over 14 amino acids. Written as DNA, the CDR3 is TGTGCCAGCAGAAAGGGACAGGTCCATTCACCCCTCCACTTT. It specifies CASRKGQVHSPLHF.

The chain combines TRBV6-5 with TRBJ1-6; 7 positions match TRBD1. Germline CDR1 MNHEY, CDR2 SVGAGI. V dropped 3 bases and J dropped 3; count of bases not matched to a gene: 2. The CDR3 runs to 15 residues. The CDR3 nucleotides read TGTGCCAGCAGTTATCGGACAGGCTATAATTCACCCCTCCACTTT. Protein sequence: CASSYRTGYNSPLHF.

The chain links TRBV28 to TRBJ1-1; D remains ambiguous. V dropped 3 bases and J dropped 7 bases, with 9 bases sitting between them. The CDR3 spans 12 residues. Germline loops: CDR1 MDHEN, CDR2 SYDVKM. The CDR3 coding sequence is TGTGCCAGCAGTTTGGGCGTCAGTGAAGCTTTCTTT. Amino acids: CASSLGVSEAFF. The variable domain in full, with the rest retrieved from reference TRBV28 and TRBJ1-1, is DVKVTQSSRYLVKRTGEKVFLECVQDMDHENMFWYRQDPGLGLRLIYFSYDVKMKEKGDIPEGYSVSREKKERFSLILESASTNQTSMYLCASSLGVSEAFFGQGTRLTVV.

The chain couples TRBV27 to TRBJ1-6; possible D gene TRBD1, 6 bases. The germline CDR1 and CDR2 sequences are MNHEY and SMNVEV (reference sequence). The CDR3 has 15 residues. Trimming took off 5 bases at V and 7 bases at J, with 15 bases between the two ends. CDR3 sequence reads: CASSPTTGLNSPLHF. CDR3 coding DNA: TGTGCCAGCAGTCCAACAACAGGGCTCAATTCACCCCTCCACTTT.

The rearrangement joins TRBV5-4 to TRBJ1-1; 7 bases fit TRBD1. V trimming: 4 bases; J trimming: 6 bases; junction bases outside the gene matches: 12. The CDR3 contains 15 residues. The germline V gene has CDR1 SGHNT and CDR2 YYREEE (reference sequence). The CDR3 DNA reads as TGTGCCAGCAGCCCTAGGGACAGATCGTCCGCTGAAGCTTTCTTT. Protein sequence: CASSPRDRSSAEAFF.